The text below deals with one TCR beta chain. Measured with immunoSEQ multiplex PCR; TCRdb has only the in-frame clones, and not every one. The sample has over 250,000 clones; around nine tenths are singletons. The data were taken from a study of blood T cell repertoires in COVID-19. The CDR3 spans 14 residues. Trimming cost V 3 bases and J 7 bases, with 14 bases left between them. CDR1 and CDR2 from the germline V gene are SGDLS and YYNGEE. The sample taken for sequencing was PBMCs or T cells enriched from blood (not recorded which). The V and J genes are TRBV9 and TRBJ1-3; D is undetermined. The TCR sequence derives from a man in his fifties or sixties who had recovered from COVID-19. The CDR3 sequence: CASSARSNSNTIYF. DNA for the CDR3: TGTGCCAGCAGCGCCCGTTCGAACTCCAACACCATATATTTT.